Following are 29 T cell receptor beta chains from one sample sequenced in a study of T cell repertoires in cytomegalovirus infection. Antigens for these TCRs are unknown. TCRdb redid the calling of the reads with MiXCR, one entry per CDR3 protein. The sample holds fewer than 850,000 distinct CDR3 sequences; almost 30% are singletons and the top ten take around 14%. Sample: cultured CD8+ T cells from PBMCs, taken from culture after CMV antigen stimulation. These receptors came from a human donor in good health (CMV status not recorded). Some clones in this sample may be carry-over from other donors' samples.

The DNA of the CDR3 is TGTGCCAGTATAATTCCGTCCTCATCTGGAAACACCATATATTTT. Encoded protein: CASIIPSSSGNTIYF. The chain recombines TRBV19 with TRBJ1-3; D is unclear. The CDR3 runs to 15 residues. V was clipped by 7 bases and J by 1 base, with 14 bases between them. CDR1 is LNHDA, CDR2 SQIVND, per germline (reference sequence).

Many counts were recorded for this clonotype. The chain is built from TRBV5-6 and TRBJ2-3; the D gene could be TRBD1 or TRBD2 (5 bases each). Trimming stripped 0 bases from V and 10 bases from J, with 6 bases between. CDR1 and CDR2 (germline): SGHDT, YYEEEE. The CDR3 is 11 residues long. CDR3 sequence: CASSLEGPQYF. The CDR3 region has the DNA TGTGCCAGCAGCTTGGAGGGACCGCAGTATTTT. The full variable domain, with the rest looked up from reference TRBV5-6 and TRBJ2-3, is DAGVTQSPTHLIKTRGQQVTLRCSPKSGHDTVSWYQQALGQGPQFIFQYYEEEERQRGNFPDRFSGHQFPNYSSELNVNALLLGDSALYLCASSLEGPQYFGPGTRLTVL.

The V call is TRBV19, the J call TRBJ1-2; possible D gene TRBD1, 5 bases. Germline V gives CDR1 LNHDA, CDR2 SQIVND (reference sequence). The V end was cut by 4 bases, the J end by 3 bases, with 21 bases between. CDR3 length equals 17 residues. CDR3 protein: CASSRYPGLNFDYGYTF. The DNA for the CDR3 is TGTGCCAGTAGTAGATATCCGGGACTTAACTTCGACTATGGCTACACCTTC.

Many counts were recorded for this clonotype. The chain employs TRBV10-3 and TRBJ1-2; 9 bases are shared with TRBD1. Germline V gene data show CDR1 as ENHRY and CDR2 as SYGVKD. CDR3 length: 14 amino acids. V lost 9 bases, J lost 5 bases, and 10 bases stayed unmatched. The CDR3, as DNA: TGTGCCATTTCAACAGGGGGCGGTGTATATGGCTACACCTTC. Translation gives CAISTGGGVYGYTF.

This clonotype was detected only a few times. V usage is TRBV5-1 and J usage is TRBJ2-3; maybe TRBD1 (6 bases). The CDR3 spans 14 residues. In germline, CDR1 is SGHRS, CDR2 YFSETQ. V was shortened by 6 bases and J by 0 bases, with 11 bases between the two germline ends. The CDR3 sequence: CASIQGISTDTQYF. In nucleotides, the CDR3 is TGCGCCAGCATTCAGGGGATAAGCACAGATACGCAGTATTTT.

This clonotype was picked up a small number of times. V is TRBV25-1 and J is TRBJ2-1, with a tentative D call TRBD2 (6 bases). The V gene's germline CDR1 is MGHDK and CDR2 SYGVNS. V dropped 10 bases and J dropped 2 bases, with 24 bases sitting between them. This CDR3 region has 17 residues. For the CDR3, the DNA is TGTGCCACCACGGGGATAGCGGTCCCGTCCGCCTACAATGAGCAGTTCTTC. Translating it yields CATTGIAVPSAYNEQFF.

The CDR3 sequence: CASSMKTVTGELFF. CDR3 DNA: TGTGCCAGTAGTATGAAAACAGTCACCGGGGAGCTGTTTTTT. The rearrangement links TRBV19 to TRBJ2-2; no clear D gene. Germline CDR1 and CDR2: LNHDA and SQIVND (reference sequence). The CDR3 is 14 residues long. The germline V and J ends were trimmed by 3 bases and 4 bases, with 9 bases remaining between them.

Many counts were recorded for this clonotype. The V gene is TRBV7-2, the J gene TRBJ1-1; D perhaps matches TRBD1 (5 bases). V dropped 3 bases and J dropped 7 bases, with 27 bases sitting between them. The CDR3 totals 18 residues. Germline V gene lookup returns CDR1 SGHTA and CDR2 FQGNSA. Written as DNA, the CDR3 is TGTGCCAGCAGCTTCCACCCCCCGGGACCCGTGCGTACGTATGAAGCTTTCTTT. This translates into CASSFHPPGPVRTYEAFF.

In DNA form, the CDR3 reads TGTGCCAGCACTCCCGGGGGAATCGGGACCGGGGAGCTGTTTTTT. This sequence encodes CASTPGGIGTGELFF. The V and J genes are TRBV6-5 and TRBJ2-2; tentatively, D is TRBD2 (6 bases). CDR1 and CDR2 (germline): MNHEY, SVGAGI. The length of the CDR3 is 15 residues. V was trimmed by 7 bases and J by 5 bases, leaving 17 bases between them.

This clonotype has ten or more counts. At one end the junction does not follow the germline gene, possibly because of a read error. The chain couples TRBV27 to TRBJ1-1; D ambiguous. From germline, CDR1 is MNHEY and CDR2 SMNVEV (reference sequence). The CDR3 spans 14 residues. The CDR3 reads CASSLSRRGTEAFF. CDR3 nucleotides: TGTGCCAGCAGCTTATCAAGAAGAGGAACTGAAGCTTTCTTT.

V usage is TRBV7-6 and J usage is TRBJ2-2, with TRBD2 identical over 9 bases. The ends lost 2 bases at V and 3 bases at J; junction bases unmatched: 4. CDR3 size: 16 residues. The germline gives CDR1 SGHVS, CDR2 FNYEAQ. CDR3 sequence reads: CASSLTAGGDTGELFF. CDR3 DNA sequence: TGTGCCAGCAGCTTAACAGCGGGGGGCGACACCGGGGAGCTGTTTTTT.

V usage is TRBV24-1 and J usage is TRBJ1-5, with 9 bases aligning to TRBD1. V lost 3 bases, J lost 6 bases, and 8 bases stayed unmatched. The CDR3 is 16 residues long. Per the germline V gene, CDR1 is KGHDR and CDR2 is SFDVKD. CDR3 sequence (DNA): TGTGCCACCAGTGATAATACAGGGGGCCCAGCTCAGCCCCAGCATTTT. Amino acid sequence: CATSDNTGGPAQPQHF.

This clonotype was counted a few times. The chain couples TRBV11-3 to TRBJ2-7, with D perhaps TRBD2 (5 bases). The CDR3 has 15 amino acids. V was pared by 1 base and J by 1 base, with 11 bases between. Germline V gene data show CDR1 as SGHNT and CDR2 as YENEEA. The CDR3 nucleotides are TGTGCCAGCAGCTTAGGAAGCGGCGCATCCTACGAGCAGTACTTC. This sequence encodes CASSLGSGASYEQYF. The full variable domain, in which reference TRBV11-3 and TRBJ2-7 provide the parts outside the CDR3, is EAGVVQSPRYKIIEKKQPVAFWCNPISGHNTLYWYLQNLGQGPELLIRYENEEAVDDSQLPKDRFSAERLKGVDSTLKIQPAELGDSAVYLCASSLGSGASYEQYFGPGTRLTVT.

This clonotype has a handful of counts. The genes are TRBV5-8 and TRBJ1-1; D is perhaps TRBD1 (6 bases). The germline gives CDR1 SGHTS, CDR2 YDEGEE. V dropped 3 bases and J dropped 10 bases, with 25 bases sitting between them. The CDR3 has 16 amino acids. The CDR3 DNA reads TGTGCCAGCAGCTACCGGGACACTCGTCGATTGGTTGGAGCTTTCTTT. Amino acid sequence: CASSYRDTRRLVGAFF.

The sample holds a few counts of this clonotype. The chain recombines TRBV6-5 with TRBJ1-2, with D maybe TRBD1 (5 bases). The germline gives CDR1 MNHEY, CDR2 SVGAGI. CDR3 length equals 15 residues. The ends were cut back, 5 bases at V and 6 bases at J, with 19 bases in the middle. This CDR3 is CASSPDPGSVDGYTF. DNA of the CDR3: TGTGCCAGCAGTCCCGATCCAGGGTCAGTCGATGGCTACACCTTC.

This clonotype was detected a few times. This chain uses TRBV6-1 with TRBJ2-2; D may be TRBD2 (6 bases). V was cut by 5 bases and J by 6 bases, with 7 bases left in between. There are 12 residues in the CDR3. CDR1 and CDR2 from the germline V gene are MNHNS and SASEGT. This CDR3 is CASSTGAGELFF. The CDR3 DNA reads TGTGCCAGCAGTACGGGGGCCGGGGAGCTGTTTTTT.

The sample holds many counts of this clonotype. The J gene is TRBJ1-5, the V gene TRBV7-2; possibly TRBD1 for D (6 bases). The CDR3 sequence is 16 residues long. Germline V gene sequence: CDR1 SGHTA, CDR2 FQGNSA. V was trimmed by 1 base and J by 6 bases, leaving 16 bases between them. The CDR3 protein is CASSLVPGQGGQPQHF. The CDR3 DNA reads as TGTGCCAGCAGCTTAGTCCCAGGGCAAGGGGGTCAGCCCCAGCATTTT. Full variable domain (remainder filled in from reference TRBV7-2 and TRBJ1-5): GAGVSQSPSNKVTEKGKDVELRCDPISGHTALYWYRQSLGQGLEFLIYFQGNSAPDKSGLPSDRFSAERTGGSVSTLTIQRTQQEDSAVYLCASSLVPGQGGQPQHFGDGTRLSIL.

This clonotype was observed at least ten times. CDR3 amino acids: CASVPQGKAYNEQFF. The CDR3 DNA reads as TGTGCCAGCGTCCCCCAGGGAAAGGCCTACAATGAGCAGTTCTTC. The rearrangement uses TRBV7-9 and TRBJ2-1; the D gene is possibly TRBD1 (5 bases). Per the germline V gene, CDR1 is SEHNR and CDR2 is FQNEAQ (reference sequence). This CDR3 is 15 amino acids long. V gave up 8 bases and J gave up 2 bases, with 16 bases separating them.

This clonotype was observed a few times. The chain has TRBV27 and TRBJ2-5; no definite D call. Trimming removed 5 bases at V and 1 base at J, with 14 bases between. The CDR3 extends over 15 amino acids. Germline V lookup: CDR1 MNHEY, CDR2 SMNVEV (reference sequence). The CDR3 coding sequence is TGTGCCAGCAGTGCCCTTGGCGGAATCCAAGAGACCCAGTACTTC. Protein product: CASSALGGIQETQYF.

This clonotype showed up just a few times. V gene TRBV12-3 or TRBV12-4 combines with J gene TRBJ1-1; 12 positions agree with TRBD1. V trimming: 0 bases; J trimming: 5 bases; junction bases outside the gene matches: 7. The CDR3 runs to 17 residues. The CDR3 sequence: CASSLAGQGAIGTEAFF. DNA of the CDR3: TGTGCCAGCAGTTTAGCGGGACAGGGGGCTATAGGTACTGAAGCTTTCTTT.

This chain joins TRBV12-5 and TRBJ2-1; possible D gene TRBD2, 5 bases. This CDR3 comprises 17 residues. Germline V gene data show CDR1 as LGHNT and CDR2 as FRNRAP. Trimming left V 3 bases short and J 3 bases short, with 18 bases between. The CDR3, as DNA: TGTGCTAGTGGTTTCACCCGAGGAGCGGTTGTCTACAATGAGCAGTTCTTC. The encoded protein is CASGFTRGAVVYNEQFF.

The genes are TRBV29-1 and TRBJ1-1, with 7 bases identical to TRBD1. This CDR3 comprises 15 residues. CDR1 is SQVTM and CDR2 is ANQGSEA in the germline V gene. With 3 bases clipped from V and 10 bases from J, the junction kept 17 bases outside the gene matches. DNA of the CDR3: TGCAGCGTTGATGAGAGGGGGCCGGTCCCCGGTGGAGCTTTCTTT. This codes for CSVDERGPVPGGAFF.

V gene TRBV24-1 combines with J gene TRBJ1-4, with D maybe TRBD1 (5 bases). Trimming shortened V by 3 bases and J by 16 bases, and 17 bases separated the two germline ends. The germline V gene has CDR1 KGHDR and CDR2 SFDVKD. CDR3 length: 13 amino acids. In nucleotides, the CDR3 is TGTGCCACCAGTGATCGGAAGGGACCCGGTTGGTTTTTT. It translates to CATSDRKGPGWFF.

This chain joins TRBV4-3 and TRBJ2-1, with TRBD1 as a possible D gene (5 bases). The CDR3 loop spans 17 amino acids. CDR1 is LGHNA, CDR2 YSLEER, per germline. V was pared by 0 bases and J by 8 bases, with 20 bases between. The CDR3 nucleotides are TGCGCCAGCAGCCAAGAACCGGCGGCAGGGTGGTTCGATGAGCAGTTCTTC. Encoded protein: CASSQEPAAGWFDEQFF.

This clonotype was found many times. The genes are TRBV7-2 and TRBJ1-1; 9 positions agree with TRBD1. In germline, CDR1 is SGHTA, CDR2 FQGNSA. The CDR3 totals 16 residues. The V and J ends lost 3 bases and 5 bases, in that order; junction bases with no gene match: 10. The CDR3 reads CASSLYSGQGWTEAFF. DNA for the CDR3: TGTGCCAGCAGCTTGTATTCCGGACAGGGGTGGACTGAAGCTTTCTTT.

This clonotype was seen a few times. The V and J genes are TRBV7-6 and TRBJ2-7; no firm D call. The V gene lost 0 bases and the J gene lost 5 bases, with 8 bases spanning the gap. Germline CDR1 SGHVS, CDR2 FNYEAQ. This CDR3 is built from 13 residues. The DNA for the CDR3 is TGTGCCAGCAGCTTAGCCCCCTCGGACGAGCAGTACTTC. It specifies CASSLAPSDEQYF.

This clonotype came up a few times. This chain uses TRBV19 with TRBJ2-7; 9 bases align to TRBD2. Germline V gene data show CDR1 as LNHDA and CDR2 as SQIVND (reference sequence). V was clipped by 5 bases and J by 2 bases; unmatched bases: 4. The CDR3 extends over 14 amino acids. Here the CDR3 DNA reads TGTGCCAGTAGTCCCAGCGGGGGGCCCTACGAGCAGTACTTC. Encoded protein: CASSPSGGPYEQYF.

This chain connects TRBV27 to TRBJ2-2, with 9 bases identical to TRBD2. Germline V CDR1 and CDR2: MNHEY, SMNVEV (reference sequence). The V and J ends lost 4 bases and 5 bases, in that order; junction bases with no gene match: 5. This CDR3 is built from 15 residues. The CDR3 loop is CASSWGGLATGELFF. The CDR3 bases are TGTGCCAGCAGTTGGGGCGGACTAGCGACCGGGGAGCTGTTTTTT.

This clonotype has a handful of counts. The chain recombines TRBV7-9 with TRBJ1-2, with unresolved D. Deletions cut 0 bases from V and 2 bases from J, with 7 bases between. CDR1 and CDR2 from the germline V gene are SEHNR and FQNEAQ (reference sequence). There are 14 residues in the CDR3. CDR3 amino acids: CASSLAAQNYGYTF. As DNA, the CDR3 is TGTGCCAGCAGCTTAGCGGCACAGAACTATGGCTACACCTTC. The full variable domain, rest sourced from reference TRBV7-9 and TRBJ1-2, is DTGVSQNPRHKITKRGQNVTFRCDPISEHNRLYWYRQTLGQGPEFLTYFQNEAQLEKSRLLSDRFSAERPKGSFSTLEIQRTEQGDSAMYLCASSLAAQNYGYTFGSGTRLTVV.